One and the same sample provided the 22 T cell receptor beta chains below, sequenced in a study of blood T cells in healthy people across ages (dated by TCRdb to about 2015). Library method: 5' RACE. Reads for this sample came from an Illumina HiSeq 2500. A second PCR of roughly 7 to 11 cycles was performed with a sample-barcoded 5' primer and a J-beta primer mix. TCRdb took the public reads, trimmed them with fastp at Q25, ran MiXCR for clone calling and kept in-frame beta chains. One record per CDR3 amino acid sequence lists the most common genes and DNA. The sample includes hundreds of thousands of distinct CDR3 sequences, with about 52% observed a single time. The top ten clonotypes cover 25% to 35% of the sample. The sequenced sample consisted of blood. The origin of the receptors is a woman aged 55-69 years in good health.

The rearrangement joins TRBV7-2 to TRBJ2-7; 8 bases line up with TRBD2. CDR1 and CDR2 from the germline V gene are SGHTA and FQGNSA. CDR3 size: 17 residues. The junction had 10 bases not matched to a gene; V was cut back by 1 base and J by 2 bases. The CDR3 spells CASSLGPTSGSAYEQYF. DNA of the CDR3: TGTGCCAGCAGCTTAGGCCCTACTAGCGGATCTGCCTACGAGCAGTACTTC.

This clonotype was counted only a few times. The V gene is TRBV7-2, the J gene TRBJ2-3; D is undetermined. The V end was cut by 7 bases, the J end by 2 bases, with 10 bases between. The CDR3 consists of 13 residues. Germline V gene lookup returns CDR1 SGHTA and CDR2 FQGNSA. This CDR3 reads CASTLSTTDTQYF. CDR3 DNA sequence: TGTGCCAGCACCCTGTCAACCACAGATACGCAGTATTTT.

The rearrangement links TRBV7-9 to TRBJ1-4; maybe TRBD1 (6 bases). Germline-derived CDR1 and CDR2 are SEHNR and FQNEAQ (reference sequence). Trimming removed 4 bases at V and 0 bases at J, with 12 bases between. The CDR3 extends over 16 amino acids. The CDR3 here is CASSSGELATNEKLFF. CDR3 DNA: TGTGCCAGCAGCTCAGGGGAGTTGGCAACTAATGAAAAACTGTTTTTT.

Only a few counts were recorded for this clonotype. J is TRBJ2-1 and V is TRBV4-3, with 14 bases lining up with TRBD2. CDR1 LGHNA and CDR2 YSLEER come from the germline V gene. V gave up 0 bases and J gave up 9 bases; unmatched junction bases: 1. The CDR3 covers 15 residues. CDR3 DNA: TGCGCCAGCAGCCAAGAAGGACTAGCGGGAGGTGAGCAGTTCTTC. This gives the protein CASSQEGLAGGEQFF.

This clonotype was found many times. The V call is TRBV7-9, the J call TRBJ2-3; a weak D match, TRBD2 (6 bases). There are 15 residues in the CDR3. Trimming shortened V by 3 bases and J by 2 bases, and 12 bases separated the two germline ends. CDR1 is SEHNR, CDR2 FQNEAQ, per germline (reference sequence). The DNA for the CDR3 is TGTGCCAGCAGCTTCAGTAGCGGTTACACAGATACGCAGTATTTT. Translation: CASSFSSGYTDTQYF.

The rearrangement joins TRBV4-3 to TRBJ2-1, with 9 bases lining up with TRBD2. V trimming: 0 bases; J trimming: 4 bases; junction bases outside the gene matches: 16. Germline V gene data show CDR1 as LGHNA and CDR2 as YSLEER. This CDR3 contains 20 residues. The CDR3 DNA reads as TGCGCCAGCAGCCAAGATCTGTTTTCGTACAGGACTAGCGCGTACAATGAGCAGTTCTTC. It is translated as CASSQDLFSYRTSAYNEQFF.

The V call is TRBV28, the J call TRBJ1-5, with D tentatively TRBD1 (5 bases). The CDR3 consists of 18 residues. Germline V gene sequence: CDR1 MDHEN, CDR2 SYDVKM. V lost 6 bases, J lost 4 bases, and 25 bases lay in between. The CDR3 is CASSTGKFRQFGNQPQHF. The DNA of the CDR3 is TGTGCCAGCAGCACTGGGAAATTCCGACAGTTTGGGAATCAGCCCCAGCATTTT.

The chain carries TRBV14 and TRBJ2-1; TRBD2 matches at 9 bases. Per germline, CDR1 SGHDN and CDR2 FVKESK. The CDR3 length is 13 residues. V lost 6 bases to trimming and J lost 10 bases; unmatched junction nucleotides: 7. CDR3 bases: TGTGCCAGCAGGCGTTTAGCGGGAGCCGAGCAGTTCTTC. The encoded protein is CASRRLAGAEQFF.

The rearrangement links TRBV20-1 to TRBJ2-1; D might be TRBD1 or TRBD2, each matching 6 bases. Trimming took off 1 base at V and 9 bases at J, with 19 bases between the two ends. Germline CDR1 and CDR2: DFQATT and SNEGSKA (reference sequence). The CDR3 is 15 residues long. The CDR3 region has the DNA TGCAGTGCTAGAGGGGAGGAGGGTGGGGGCGTTGAGCAGTTCTTC. It translates to CSARGEEGGGVEQFF.

This clonotype was detected only a few times. The chain has TRBV7-2 and TRBJ2-7; no clear D gene. Germline V gene data show CDR1 as SGHTA and CDR2 as FQGNSA. The CDR3 loop spans 12 amino acids. V lost 1 base to trimming and J lost 4 bases, with 5 bases between them. Here the CDR3 reads CASSLVWYEQYF. In nucleotides, the CDR3 is TGTGCCAGCAGCTTAGTGTGGTACGAGCAGTACTTC.

This clonotype has a handful of counts. This chain uses TRBV6-5 with TRBJ2-5, with D tentatively TRBD1 (5 bases). Germline V lookup: CDR1 MNHEY, CDR2 SVGAGI. The V end was cut by 5 bases, the J end by 5 bases, with 12 bases between. The CDR3 is 13 amino acids. As DNA, the CDR3 is TGTGCCAGCAGTCGAGACAGTCGGGAGACCCAGTACTTC. This codes for CASSRDSRETQYF.

In regard to this clonotype: One end of the junction fails to match germline, which may point to a read error. CDR3 in amino acids: CASSLWRMSSYNSPLHF. In nucleotides, the CDR3 is TGTGCCAGCAGTCTATGGCGAATGAGCTCCTATAATTCACCCCTCCACTTT. The chain carries TRBV28 and TRBJ1-6; no definite D call. Germline CDR1 MDHEN, CDR2 SYDVKM. The CDR3 has 17 residues.

Notes on this clonotype: Sequence at one end of the junction differs from germline and may be a read error. CDR3 sequence: CSARADRSYEQYF. CDR3 DNA sequence: TGCAGTGCCAGAGCGGACAGGTCCTACGAGCAGTACTTC. This chain links TRBV20-1 with TRBJ2-7, with TRBD1 identical over 7 bases. Germline assignment: CDR1 DFQATT and CDR2 SNEGSKA (reference sequence). The CDR3 runs 13 residues.

V and J are TRBV20-1 and TRBJ2-3; D gene unclear. Looked up from germline, CDR1 is DFQATT and CDR2 is SNEGSKA (reference sequence). CDR3 length: 14 amino acids. V lost 6 bases to trimming and J lost 4 bases, with 17 bases between them. This CDR3 reads CSAERGRVSDTQYF. In nucleotides, the CDR3 is TGCAGTGCCGAACGAGGCCGGGTGTCAGATACGCAGTATTTT.

This rearrangement joins TRBV5-1 to TRBJ2-1; D is possibly TRBD1 or TRBD2 (5 bases each). The CDR3 covers 16 residues. Trimming removed 5 bases at V and 1 base at J, with 16 bases between. Germline CDR1 reads SGHRS; CDR2 reads YFSETQ. CDR3 DNA sequence: TGCGCCAGCAGTGCCGGGGCGCGGCGTTCCTACAATGAGCAGTTCTTC. Encoded protein: CASSAGARRSYNEQFF.

The chain recombines TRBV19 with TRBJ2-3; weak D call: TRBD2 (6 bases). The CDR3 length is 14 residues. Deletions cut 4 bases from V and 6 bases from J, with 14 bases between. Germline CDR1 is LNHDA and CDR2 is SQIVND (reference sequence). The chain's CDR3 is CASSTGDSLDTQYF. DNA for the CDR3: TGTGCCAGTAGTACGGGGGACTCTCTGGATACGCAGTATTTT. The full variable domain, with the rest looked up from reference TRBV19 and TRBJ2-3, is DGGITQSPKYLFRKEGQNVTLSCEQNLNHDAMYWYRQDPGQGLRLIYYSQIVNDFQKGDIAEGYSVSREKKESFPLTVTSAQKNPTAFYLCASSTGDSLDTQYFGPGTRLTVL.

This chain joins TRBV29-1 and TRBJ2-1; D unresolved. The germline V and J ends were trimmed by 1 base and 5 bases, with 15 bases remaining between them. The CDR3 runs to 15 residues. Germline V lookup: CDR1 SQVTM, CDR2 ANQGSEA. The CDR3 sequence: CSVEVGGRRNNEQFF. The CDR3, as DNA: TGCAGCGTTGAAGTGGGCGGACGAAGAAACAATGAGCAGTTCTTC.

This clonotype turned up a few times. The chain joins TRBV7-2 to TRBJ2-1; the D is unclear. CDR3 length: 15 residues. CDR1 is SGHTA, CDR2 FQGNSA, per germline. Trimming left V 6 bases short and J 5 bases short, with 17 bases between. The CDR3, as DNA: TGTGCCAGCAGATTGAGCTTGGGGTATCACAATGAGCAGTTCTTC. This codes for CASRLSLGYHNEQFF.

The gene calls are TRBV7-9 and TRBJ2-1; no reliable D call. The end of the DNA is better explained by TRBJ2-7, so the J call may be wrong. The CDR3 has 13 residues. Germline values: CDR1 SEHNR, CDR2 FQNEAQ (reference sequence). DNA for the CDR3: TGTGCCAGCAGCTTAGGGGTCCACAATGAGCAGTACTTC. Protein: CASSLGVHNEQYF.

This clonotype was picked up one time. The chain employs TRBV3-1 and TRBJ2-5; D may be TRBD2 (6 bases). The V end was cut by 1 base, the J end by 7 bases, with 10 bases between. The CDR3 loop spans 13 amino acids. CDR1 is LGHDT and CDR2 is YNNKEL in the germline V gene (reference sequence). CDR3 DNA: TGTGCCAGCAGCCAAGCGGGAGCGGCGACCCAGTACTTC. This translates into CASSQAGAATQYF.

Only a few counts were recorded for this clonotype. The gene calls are TRBV29-1 and TRBJ1-4; TRBD1 agrees at 9 bases. This CDR3 comprises 13 residues. Germline V lookup: CDR1 SQVTM, CDR2 ANQGSEA. The J segment lost 7 bases and the V segment lost 8 bases, leaving 8 bases of the junction unmatched. This CDR3 reads CSTKQGAREKLFF. CDR3 coding DNA: TGCAGCACTAAACAGGGGGCGCGTGAAAAACTGTTTTTT. The whole variable domain, remainder taken from reference TRBV29-1 and TRBJ1-4, is SAVISQKPSRDICQRGTSLTIQCQVDSQVTMMFWYRQQPGQSLTLIATANQGSEATYESGFVIDKFPISRPNLTFSTLTVSNMSPEDSSIYLCSTKQGAREKLFFGSGTQLSVL.

With respect to this clonotype: One base away lies a much larger clone, so this may be a sequencing read error. The chain recombines TRBV7-8 with TRBJ2-7; TRBD2 matches at 15 bases. The J call may not be correct, given that the DNA end is closer to TRBJ2-5. The CDR3 contains 16 residues. The germline V gene has CDR1 SGHVS and CDR2 FQNEAQ. The CDR3 region is CAGSLGTSGRSETQYF. CDR3 nucleotides: TGTGCCGGCAGCTTAGGGACTAGCGGGAGGTCGGAGACCCAGTACTTC.